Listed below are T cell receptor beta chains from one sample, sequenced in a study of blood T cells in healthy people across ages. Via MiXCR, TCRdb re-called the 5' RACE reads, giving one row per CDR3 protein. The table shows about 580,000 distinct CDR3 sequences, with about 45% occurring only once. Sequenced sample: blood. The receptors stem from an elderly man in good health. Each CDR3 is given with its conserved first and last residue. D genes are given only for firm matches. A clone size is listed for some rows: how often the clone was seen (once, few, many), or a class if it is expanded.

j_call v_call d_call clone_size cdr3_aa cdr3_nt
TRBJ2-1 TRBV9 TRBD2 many CASSVGLSVYNEQFF TGTGCCAGCAGCGTGGGACTATCAGTTTACAATGAGCAGTTCTTC
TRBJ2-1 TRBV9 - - CASSVDLSNRDEQFF TGTGCCAGCAGCGTAGATTTGTCTAACAGGGATGAGCAGTTCTTC
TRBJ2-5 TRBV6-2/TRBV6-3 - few CASRDDPTKETQYF TGTGCCAGCAGGGACGACCCGACGAAAGAGACCCAGTACTTC
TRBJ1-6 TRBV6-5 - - CTSSYQGYDSPLHF TGTACCAGCAGTTACCAGGGTTATGATTCACCCCTCCACTTT
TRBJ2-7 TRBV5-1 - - CASSLERARQHSYEQYF TGCGCCAGTAGCTTGGAAAGGGCGCGGCAACACTCCTACGAGCAGTACTTC
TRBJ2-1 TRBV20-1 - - CSARARLEGTYNEQFF TGCAGTGCTAGAGCCCGACTGGAAGGCACCTACAATGAGCAGTTCTTC
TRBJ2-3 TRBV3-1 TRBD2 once CASSQELRGTTDTQYF TGTGCCAGCAGCCAAGAGCTGCGGGGGACCACAGATACGCAGTATTTT
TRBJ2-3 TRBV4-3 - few CASSQETPESTDTQYF TGCGCCAGCAGCCAAGAGACCCCGGAGAGCACAGATACGCAGTATTTT
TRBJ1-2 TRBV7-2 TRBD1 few CASSLGPGGNYGYTF TGTGCCAGCAGCTTAGGTCCAGGGGGTAACTATGGCTACACCTTC
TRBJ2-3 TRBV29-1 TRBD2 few CSVEPEVAGAPDTQYF TGCAGCGTTGAGCCCGAGGTAGCGGGAGCTCCAGATACGCAGTATTTT
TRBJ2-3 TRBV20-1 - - CSASRAPSTDTQYF TGCAGTGCCTCGCGGGCTCCTAGCACAGATACGCAGTATTTT
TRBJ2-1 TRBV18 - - CASSPVGTTKWEQFF TGCGCCAGCTCCCCCGTGGGGACAACAAAGTGGGAGCAGTTCTTC
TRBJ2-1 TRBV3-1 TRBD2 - CASSQVTSGVAEQFF TGTGCCAGCAGCCAAGTTACTAGCGGGGTGGCGGAGCAGTTCTTC
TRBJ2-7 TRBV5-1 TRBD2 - CASSLDFGLAGEVQYF TGCGCCAGCAGCTTGGATTTCGGACTAGCGGGAGAGGTGCAGTACTTC
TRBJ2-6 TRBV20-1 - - CSASPSGANVLTF TGCAGTGCTAGCCCTTCTGGGGCCAACGTCCTGACTTTC
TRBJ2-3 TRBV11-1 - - CASSLRVPWGADTQYF TGTGCCAGCAGCTTAAGGGTTCCCTGGGGGGCAGATACGCAGTATTTT
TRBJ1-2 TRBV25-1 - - CASSDYGPADYGYTF TGTGCCAGCAGTGACTACGGGCCTGCCGACTATGGCTACACCTTC
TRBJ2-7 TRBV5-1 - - CASSFGLRAYEQYF TGCGCCAGCAGCTTTGGCCTGAGGGCCTACGAGCAGTACTTC
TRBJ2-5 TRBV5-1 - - CASSFELTQETQYF TGCGCCAGCAGCTTTGAACTTACCCAAGAGACCCAGTACTTC
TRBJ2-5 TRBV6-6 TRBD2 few CASSWRGTYQETQYF TGTGCCAGCTCGTGGCGGGGGACTTACCAAGAGACCCAGTACTTC
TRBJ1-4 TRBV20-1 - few CSASPLATPALPNEKLFF TGCAGTGCTAGTCCTCTGGCCACCCCGGCGCTACCTAATGAAAAACTGTTTTTT
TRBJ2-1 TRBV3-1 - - CASSQFMSKGNEQFF TGTGCCAGCAGCCAATTTATGTCCAAGGGGAATGAGCAGTTCTTC
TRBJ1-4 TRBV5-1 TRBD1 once CASSRGTGVSEKLFF TGCGCCAGCAGCCGAGGGACAGGCGTCAGTGAAAAACTGTTTTTT
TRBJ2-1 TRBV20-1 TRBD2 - CSAIAAGAGNEQFF TGCAGTGCTATCGCGGCGGGAGCGGGCAATGAGCAGTTCTTC
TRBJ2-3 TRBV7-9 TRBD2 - CASRRTSGSADTQYF TGTGCCAGCAGACGGACTAGCGGGAGCGCAGATACGCAGTATTTT
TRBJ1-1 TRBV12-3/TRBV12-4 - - CASSLGGGTNTEAFF TGTGCCAGCAGTTTAGGTGGGGGAACGAACACTGAAGCTTTCTTT
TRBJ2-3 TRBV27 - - CASSFRGRDTDTQYF TGTGCCAGCAGTTTTCGGGGCCGAGACACAGATACGCAGTATTTT
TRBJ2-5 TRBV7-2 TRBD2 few CASSFLAGGPVGTQYF TGTGCCAGCAGCTTTCTGGCGGGAGGGCCGGTGGGGACCCAGTACTTC
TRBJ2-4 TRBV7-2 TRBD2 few CASSLISGRVDIQYF TGTGCCAGCAGCTTAATTTCCGGGAGGGTTGACATTCAGTACTTC
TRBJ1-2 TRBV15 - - CATSLWGEGGADGYTF TGTGCCACCAGCTTATGGGGGGAAGGAGGTGCGGACGGCTACACCTTC
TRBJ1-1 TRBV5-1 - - CASSLRGLNTEAFF TGCGCCAGCAGCTTAAGGGGACTGAACACTGAAGCTTTCTTT
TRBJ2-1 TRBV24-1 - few CATSDGANEQFF TGTGCCACCAGTGACGGGGCCAATGAGCAGTTCTTC
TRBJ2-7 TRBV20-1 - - CSAKRSAYEQYF TGCAGTGCTAAGCGCAGCGCCTACGAGCAGTACTTC
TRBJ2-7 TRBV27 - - CASSLSGGYYKQYF TGTGCCAGCAGTTTATCGGGCGGGTATTACAAGCAGTACTTC
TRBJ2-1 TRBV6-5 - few CASKHRHEQFF TGTGCCAGCAAACACAGGCATGAGCAGTTCTTC
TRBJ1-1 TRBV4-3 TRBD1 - CASSRGQSTEAFF TGCGCCAGCTCCAGGGGACAGTCCACTGAAGCTTTCTTT
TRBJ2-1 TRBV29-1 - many CSVVGDRSSYNEQFF TGCAGCGTTGTGGGTGACAGAAGCTCCTACAATGAGCAGTTCTTC
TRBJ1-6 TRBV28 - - CASRPNSPNNSPLHF TGTGCCAGCAGGCCGAACAGCCCAAATAATTCACCCCTCCACTTT
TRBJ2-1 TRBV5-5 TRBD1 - CASSSRTGDAEQFF TGTGCCAGCAGCTCCCGGACAGGGGATGCTGAGCAGTTCTTC
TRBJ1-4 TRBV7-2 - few CASSLGGKKNEKLFF TGTGCCAGCAGCTTAGGCGGGAAGAAGAATGAAAAACTGTTTTTT
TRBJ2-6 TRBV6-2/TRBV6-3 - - CASSHDNSGANVLTF TGTGCCAGCAGTCATGACAACTCTGGGGCCAACGTCCTGACTTTC
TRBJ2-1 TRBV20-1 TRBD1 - CSAWRTGISYNEQFF TGCAGTGCCTGGCGGACAGGTATTTCCTACAATGAGCAGTTCTTC
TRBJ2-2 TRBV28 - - CASSLVGGITGELFF TGTGCCAGCAGTTTGGTGGGCGGGATCACCGGGGAGCTGTTTTTT
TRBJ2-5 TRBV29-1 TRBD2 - CSAEGLAGVVSETQYF TGCAGCGCCGAGGGACTAGCGGGGGTTGTCTCGGAGACCCAGTACTTC
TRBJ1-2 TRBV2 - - CASRGYREYYGYTF TGTGCCAGCAGGGGGTACAGGGAATACTATGGCTACACCTTC
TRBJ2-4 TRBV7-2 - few CASSLVGGENIQYF TGTGCCAGCAGCTTAGTCGGCGGCGAAAACATTCAGTACTTC
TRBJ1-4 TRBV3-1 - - CASSQVLDEKLFF TGTGCCAGCAGCCAAGTTTTGGATGAAAAACTGTTTTTT
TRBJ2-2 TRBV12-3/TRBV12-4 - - CASSLLRSNTGELFF TGTGCCAGCAGTTTACTTCGCTCGAACACCGGGGAGCTGTTTTTT
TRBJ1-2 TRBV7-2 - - CASSLGWLGDGYTF TGTGCCAGCAGCTTAGGATGGTTGGGTGATGGCTACACCTTC
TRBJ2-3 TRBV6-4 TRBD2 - CASSDGGGSDTQYF TGTGCCAGCAGTGATGGGGGAGGGTCAGATACGCAGTATTTT
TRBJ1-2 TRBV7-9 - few CASSVGQAYGYTF TGTGCCAGCAGCGTAGGGCAGGCCTATGGCTACACCTTC
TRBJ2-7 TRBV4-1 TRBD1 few CASSPGQGESYEQYF TGCGCCAGCAGCCCGGGACAGGGGGAATCCTACGAGCAGTACTTC
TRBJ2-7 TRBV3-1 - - CASSLSPLGPMEQYF TGTGCCAGCAGCCTGTCCCCATTAGGTCCGATGGAGCAGTACTTC
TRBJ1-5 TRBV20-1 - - CSATPGGWDQPQHF TGCAGTGCTACTCCCGGGGGGTGGGATCAGCCCCAGCATTTT
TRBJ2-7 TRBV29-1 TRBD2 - CSVEVAGSIYEQYF TGCAGCGTTGAAGTAGCGGGCAGCATCTACGAGCAGTACTTC
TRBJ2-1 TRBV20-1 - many CSARGGSSYNEQFF TGCAGTGCTAGAGGCGGAAGCTCCTACAATGAGCAGTTCTTC
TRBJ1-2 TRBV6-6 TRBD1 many CASRADGTGGHGYTF TGTGCCAGCAGGGCAGATGGGACAGGGGGTCATGGCTACACCTTC